This T cell receptor (beta chain) was recovered during a study of blood T cell repertoires in COVID-19. The J segment lost 3 bases and the V segment lost 3 bases, leaving 9 bases of the junction unmatched. Germline V gene lookup returns CDR1 MNHEY and CDR2 SMNVEV (reference sequence). The CDR3 is 16 residues long. TCRdb keeps only in-frame clones here, not all; method: immunoSEQ multiplex PCR. The data show about 110,000 clones, 75% to 90% seen once. The V and J genes are TRBV27 and TRBJ2-7, with 9 bases that match TRBD2. This receptor was obtained from a woman aged 55 to 70 with acute or convalescent COVID-19. What was sequenced was peripheral blood. The CDR3, as DNA: TGTGCCAGCAGTTTTTCAGCGGGAGGTCTCTTCTACGAGCAGTACTTC. Protein: CASSFSAGGLFYEQYF.